This T cell receptor beta chain stems from a study of CD8 T cells in ankylosing spondylitis. TCRdb independently ran MiXCR on the 5' RACE reads; one entry per CDR3 protein. Among over 30,000 distinct CDR3 sequences listed, around 15% were seen once. Germline CDR1 is SGHVS and CDR2 is FNYEAQ. The CDR3 sequence is 16 residues long. The V end was cut by 3 bases, the J end by 1 base, with 10 bases between. In its sample, this clonotype was seen a few times. Input material: synovial fluid, either unsorted or a sorted T cell fraction (not recorded which). The genes are TRBV7-6 and TRBJ2-6, with D unclear. This TCR derives from a male donor with ankylosing spondylitis. This CDR3 is CASSFPIGSGANVLTF. The CDR3 DNA reads TGTGCCAGCAGCTTTCCGATTGGGTCTGGGGCCAACGTCCTGACTTTC.